Listed here are 6 T cell receptor beta chains from one sample, sequenced in a study of cytomegalovirus exposure and HLA in healthy donors. The PCR ran on 60 Vbeta and 13 Jbeta primers. Only in-frame clones appear in the TCRdb table, and some are missing; sequencing was by immunoSEQ multiplex PCR. This table has some 110,000 clones, over 50% appearing once. The sample comprised PBMCs. These receptors were taken from a woman aged 40 to 55 in good health and CMV-seropositive.

The J gene is TRBJ2-3, the V gene TRBV4-1; tentatively, D is TRBD2 (6 bases). V lost 3 bases and J 1 base, leaving 17 bases between the germline ends. There are 17 residues in the CDR3. Per germline, CDR1 MGHRA and CDR2 YSYEKL. The CDR3 protein is CASSQLGSTGGTDTQYF. As DNA, the CDR3 is TGCGCCAGCAGCCAGCTTGGCTCGACGGGAGGCACAGATACGCAGTATTTT.

This clone has more than one count but fewer than ten. The V call is TRBV21-1, the J call TRBJ2-1; TRBD2 reflects the table's D call only, with no check against the DNA. TRBV21-1 is reported as a pseudogene. The CDR3 has 17 amino acids. In nucleotides, the CDR3 is TGTGCCAGCAGCAAAGGTAGCGGCACTACCTCCTACAATGAGCAGTTCTTC. Translation gives CASSKGSGTTSYNEQFF.

The chain joins TRBV7-9 to TRBJ2-1; the D is unclear. The CDR3 is 13 residues long. In germline, CDR1 is SEHNR, CDR2 FQNEAQ (reference sequence). V shed 1 base and J shed 7 bases, with 8 bases lying between them. This chain's CDR3 is CASSLGAENEQFF. CDR3 sequence (DNA): TGTGCCAGCAGCTTAGGTGCGGAGAATGAGCAGTTCTTC.

The chain uses TRBV7-9 and TRBJ2-3, with 8 nucleotides matching TRBD2. The J segment lost 0 bases and the V segment lost 4 bases, leaving 6 bases of the junction unmatched. The CDR3 loop spans 16 amino acids. Germline loops: CDR1 SEHNR, CDR2 FQNEAQ (reference sequence). CDR3 residues: CASSYRTGGSTDTQYF. CDR3 DNA sequence: TGTGCCAGCAGCTATCGGACGGGAGGGAGCACAGATACGCAGTATTTT. The variable domain in full, with the rest retrieved from reference TRBV7-9 and TRBJ2-3, is DTGVSQNPRHKITKRGQNVTFRCDPISEHNRLYWYRQTLGQGPEFLTYFQNEAQLEKSRLLSDRFSAERPKGSFSTLEIQRTEQGDSAMYLCASSYRTGGSTDTQYFGPGTRLTVL.

This chain joins TRBV6-1 and TRBJ2-5; D not certain. Germline CDR1 is MNHNS and CDR2 is SASEGT. V lost 5 bases to trimming and J lost 1 base, with 5 bases between them. The CDR3 extends over 12 amino acids. The DNA of the CDR3 is TGTGCCAGCAGTAGCCTCCAAGAGACCCAGTACTTC. Translated: CASSSLQETQYF.

The chain recombines TRBV25-1 with TRBJ1-2; 10 positions match TRBD1. V lost 6 bases to trimming and J lost 8 bases; unmatched junction nucleotides: 6. Germline V gene lookup returns CDR1 MGHDK and CDR2 SYGVNS. The CDR3 contains 13 residues. The DNA for the CDR3 is TGTGCCAGCAGCCCCGGGACAGGGGACGGCTACACCTTC. Amino acids: CASSPGTGDGYTF.